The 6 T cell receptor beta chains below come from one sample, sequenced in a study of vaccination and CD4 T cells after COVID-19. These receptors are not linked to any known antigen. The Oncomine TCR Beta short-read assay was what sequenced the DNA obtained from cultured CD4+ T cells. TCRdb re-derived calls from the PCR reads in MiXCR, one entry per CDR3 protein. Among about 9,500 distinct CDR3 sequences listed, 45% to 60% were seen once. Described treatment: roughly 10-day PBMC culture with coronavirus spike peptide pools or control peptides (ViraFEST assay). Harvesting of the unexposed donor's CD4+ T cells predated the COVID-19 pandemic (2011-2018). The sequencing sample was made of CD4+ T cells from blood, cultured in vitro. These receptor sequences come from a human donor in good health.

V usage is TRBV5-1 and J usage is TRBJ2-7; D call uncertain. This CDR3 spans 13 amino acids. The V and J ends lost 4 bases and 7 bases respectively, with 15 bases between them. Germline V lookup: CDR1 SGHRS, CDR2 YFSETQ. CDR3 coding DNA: TGCGCCAGCAGCGAGACCTGGTTGGGGGAGCAGTACTTC. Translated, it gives CASSETWLGEQYF.

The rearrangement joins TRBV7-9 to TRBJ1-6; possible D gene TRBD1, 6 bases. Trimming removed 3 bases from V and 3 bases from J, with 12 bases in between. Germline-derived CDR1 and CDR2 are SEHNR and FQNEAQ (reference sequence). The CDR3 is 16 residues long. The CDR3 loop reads CASSLAGADYNSPLHF. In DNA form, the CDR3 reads TGTGCCAGCAGCTTGGCGGGGGCGGACTATAATTCACCCCTCCACTTT.

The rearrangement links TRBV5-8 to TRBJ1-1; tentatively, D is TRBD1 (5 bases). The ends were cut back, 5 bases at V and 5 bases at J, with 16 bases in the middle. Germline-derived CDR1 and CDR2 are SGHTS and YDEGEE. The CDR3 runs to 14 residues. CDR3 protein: CASRPQVGRTEAFF. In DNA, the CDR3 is TGTGCCAGCAGGCCGCAGGTGGGGCGGACTGAAGCTTTCTTT. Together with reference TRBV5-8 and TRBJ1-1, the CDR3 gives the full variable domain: EAGVTQSPTHLIKTRGQQATLRCSPISGHTSVYWYQQALGLGLQFLLWYDEGEERNRGNFPPRFSGRQFPNYSSELNVNALELEDSALYLCASRPQVGRTEAFFGQGTRLTVV.

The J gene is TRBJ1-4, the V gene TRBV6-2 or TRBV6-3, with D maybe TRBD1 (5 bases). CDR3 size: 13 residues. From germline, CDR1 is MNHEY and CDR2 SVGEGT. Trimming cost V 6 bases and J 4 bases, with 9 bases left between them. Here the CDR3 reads CASRGTDNEKLFF. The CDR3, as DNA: TGTGCCAGCAGGGGGACGGATAATGAAAAACTGTTTTTT.

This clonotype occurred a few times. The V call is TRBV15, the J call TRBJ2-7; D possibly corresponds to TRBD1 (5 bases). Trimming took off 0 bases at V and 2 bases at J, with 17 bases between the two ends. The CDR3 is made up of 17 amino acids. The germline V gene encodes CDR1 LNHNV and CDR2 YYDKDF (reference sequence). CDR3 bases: TGTGCCACCAGCAGAGACCCCACGGGCAGGGCCGCCTACGAGCAGTACTTC. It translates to CATSRDPTGRAAYEQYF.

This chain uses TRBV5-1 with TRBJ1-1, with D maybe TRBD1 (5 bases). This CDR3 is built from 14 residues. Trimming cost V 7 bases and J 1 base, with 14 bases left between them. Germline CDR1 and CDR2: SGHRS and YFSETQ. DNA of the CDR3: TGCGCCAGCCAAACGGGACCTGAGAACACTGAAGCTTTCTTT. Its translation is CASQTGPENTEAFF. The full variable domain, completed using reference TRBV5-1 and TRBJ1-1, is KAGVTQTPRYLIKTRGQQVTLSCSPISGHRSVSWYQQTPGQGLQFLFEYFSETQRNKGNFPGRFSGRQFSNSRSEMNVSTLELGDSALYLCASQTGPENTEAFFGQGTRLTVV.